The following is a T cell receptor (beta chain) sequence with its context. This receptor's antigen is unknown. No quality values exist for individual bases; no much larger clone is one base distant. TCRdb records Illumina HiSeq 1500 as the sequencer. The raw public reads went through TCRdb reprocessing: fastp at Q25, MiXCR clone calling, in-frame beta chains kept. Each CDR3 protein appears once, grouped with its most common genes and DNA. The sample contains 230,000 or so distinct CDR3 sequences, around two fifths of them found a single time. The ten largest account for 55% to 70% of the sample. What this sample's treatment or condition label stands for: in vitro stimulation with specific CMV peptide epitopes to enrich CMV-specific T cells. These data originate in a study of T cell repertoires in cytomegalovirus infection (dated by TCRdb to the late 2010s). About the investigation overall: Alongside well-studied HLA-B-restricted epitopes, the peptide stimulations were aimed at recently identified HLA-C-restricted CMV epitopes, whose presentation resists viral immunomodulation. The HLA type of each donor mattered for the analysis, because public TCR beta signatures pointed to carriage of CMV infection along with the matching HLA type.

Overall results and qualifications from the work: In the ex vivo response, HLA-C-restricted CMV-specific TCR beta clonotypes were dominant, and in two of eight donors the single most frequent clonotype came from this HLA-C-restricted group. In both this cohort and an independent cohort of several hundred donors, the cumulative frequency of public TCR beta family members distinguished carriers of CMV infection plus the relevant HLA type.

From cysteine to phenylalanine, the CDR3 is 15 amino acids long. Solely the CDR3 DNA is kept, with 45 bases framed from the first base. CDR1 and CDR2, per the germline V gene (reference sequence), are SEHNR and FQNEAQ. Germline trimming: 5 bases from V, 2 bases from J; junction bases outside gene matches: 5. Sequenced material: CD8+ T cells from cultured PBMCs, taken from culture after CMV antigen stimulation. The origin of this receptor is a human donor in good health (CMV status not recorded). Some clones in this sample may be carry-over from other donors' samples. Recombination joined TRBV7-9 with TRBJ2-7; 11 junctional bases match TRBD2. The nucleotides are TGTGCCAGCAGCCCTCCTAGCGGGAGGACCTACGAGCAGTACTTC. This sequence encodes CASSPPSGRTYEQYF.